The sequence of this T cell receptor (beta chain) was determined in a study of human thymus T cells. Study-wide results and caveats: Related research found strongly overlapping thymic repertoires in unrelated individuals.

Resections from corrective heart surgery supplied the thymus tissue. This clone has only a few counts. The antigen is unknown. Germline-derived CDR1 and CDR2 are MNHNY and SVGAGI (reference sequence). The CDR3 spans 12 residues. Trimming stripped 0 bases from V and 7 bases from J, with 6 bases between. The protocol was immunoSEQ multiplex PCR, while the TCRdb copy is restricted to in-frame clones and leaves out a portion. The table records 55,000 to 85,000 clones, approximately 95% of them present only once. The chain has TRBV6-6 and TRBJ1-1; no reliable D call. The receptor was derived from a girl under three years old with a congenital heart defect but otherwise immunologically healthy. Sequencing input: thymus tissue. CDR3 bases: TGTGCCAGCAGTTACTCGTTCCTTGAAGCTTTCTTT. Its translation: CASSYSFLEAFF.